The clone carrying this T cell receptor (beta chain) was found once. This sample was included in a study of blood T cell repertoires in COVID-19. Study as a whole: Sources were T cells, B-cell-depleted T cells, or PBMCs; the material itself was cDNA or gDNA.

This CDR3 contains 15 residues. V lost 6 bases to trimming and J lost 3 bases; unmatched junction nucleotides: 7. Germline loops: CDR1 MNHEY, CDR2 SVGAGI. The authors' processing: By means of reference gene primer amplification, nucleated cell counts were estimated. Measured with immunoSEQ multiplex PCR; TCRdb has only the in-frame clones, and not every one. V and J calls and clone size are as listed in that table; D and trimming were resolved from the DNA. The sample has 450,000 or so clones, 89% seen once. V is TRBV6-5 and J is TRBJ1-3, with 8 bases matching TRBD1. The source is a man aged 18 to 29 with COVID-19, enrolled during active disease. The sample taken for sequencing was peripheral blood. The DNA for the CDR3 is TGTGCCAGCAGAGCTCAGACAGGGGTTGGAAACACCATATATTTT. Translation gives CASRAQTGVGNTIYF.